This TCR beta chain was found in a study of TIL therapy for anti-PD-1-resistant metastatic lung cancer. Study information: A few tumors were EGFR-mutant and two were ALK-rearranged.

Documented time point: pre-treatment sample, taken before nivolumab and TIL therapy. This was the immunoSEQ v3 assay. TCRdb's copy holds only in-frame clones and misses some; the assay was immunoSEQ multiplex PCR. The sample has roughly 60,000 clones; roughly 87% are singletons. V lost 7 bases and J 4 bases, leaving 20 bases between the germline ends. The CDR3 contains 17 residues. Looked up from germline, CDR1 is LNHDA and CDR2 is SQIVND (reference sequence). This receptor was identified in a person aged 25-85 years with non-small cell lung cancer. V is TRBV19 and J is TRBJ2-6; D is perhaps TRBD1 (7 bases). The material sequenced was blood, taken at baseline. CDR3 sequence reads: CASTTTGRLRGANVLTF. In DNA, the CDR3 is TGTGCCAGTACCACGACAGGGAGGCTCCGGGGGGCCAACGTCCTGACTTTC.